This TCR beta chain is drawn from a study of T cells after yellow fever vaccination (dated by TCRdb to between 2018 and 2021). At the level of the whole study: Libraries from fractions with low cell numbers were prepared with the SMART-Seq v4 Ultra Low Input RNA kit. To track T-cell clones before and after primary and booster YFV17D yellow fever vaccination, bulk TCR alpha and beta repertoires were sequenced longitudinally. Two healthy male donors made up the cohort, one aged 18 to 30 years and the other aged 30 to 39 years. Blood was collected at multiple timepoints before and after primary and secondary immunization, and bulk PBMC replicates and cell subsets were isolated. What the research found in general, with its limitations: Because only a couple of donors were included in the study, the extent to which the findings can be generalized is limited. Computational filtering was required because FACS-sorted repertoires could contain abundant contaminating clonotypes from the bulk population. Most clones expanded after primary vaccination (around 96% of CD4 and 88% of CD8) were re-detected after the booster, suggesting that broad memory maintenance occurred. Compared with the primary T-cell response, the secondary T-cell response was weaker but faster, peaking on day 5 rather than day 15. A small fraction of clonotypes appeared in both the CD4 and CD8 compartments, likely as a result of convergent recombination.

In light of the paper, this sample's treatment or condition label describes: live attenuated yellow fever vaccine strain. At each blood-draw timepoint, two biological replicates of bulk PBMCs were collected. A standard Ficoll-Paque protocol was used to isolate PBMCs from peripheral blood. TriZol was used to extract RNA from bulk PBMCs, CD4 and CD8 fractions, and dextramer-positive and dextramer-negative fractions. TCR cDNA was made using 5'RACE template switching, a step that added a universal primer site and unique molecular identifiers. Priming of cDNA synthesis was performed from both the TCR alpha and TCR beta constant segments. Two PCR steps were used to amplify libraries, with sample barcodes and sequencing adapters being added in the second step. Sequencing of libraries was performed on Illumina HiSeq 2500 (2x100 bp) or NovaSeq (2x150 bp). As for the original processing: Demultiplexing of reads and collapsing into UMI consensus sequences were performed with MIGEC, and V(D)J alignment was carried out with MiXCR. Using edgeR on replicate PBMC samples, clonotypes were called vaccine-responding if FDR was below 0.01 and the log2 fold change was above 5 up to day 15. Bulk clonotypes were assigned CD4 or CD8 identity according to which sequenced CD4 or CD8 repertoire held them at higher abundance. TCRdb ran its own pipeline on the public reads, namely fastp trimming at Q25 and MiXCR clone calling, and kept in-frame beta chains. Each CDR3 protein gets just one entry, which takes the most common genes and DNA from the rows behind it. TCRdb's processing, not the authors', yielded these V and J calls. This sample holds a few hundred thousand distinct CDR3 sequences; roughly 8.6% were observed only once. 17% of the sample belongs to the ten largest clones.

Turning to this clonotype: What antigen it recognizes has not been identified. No base quality information exists; no much larger clone differs at one position.

The germline V end is reduced by 2 bases and the J end by 1 base; junction bases left unmatched: 6. Via the germline V gene, CDR1 is SGHTA and CDR2 FQGNSA. Reading from cysteine to phenylalanine, the CDR3 counts 16 amino acids. Left in the record is the CDR3 DNA by itself, 48 bases read in frame from the first base. Sequencing used PBMCs, obtained approximately 40 days after the first yellow fever vaccination. The source of this sequence is a man aged 18 to 29 who received the YFV17D yellow fever vaccine. The chain uses TRBV7-2 and TRBJ2-3, with TRBD1 identical over 7 junction bases. This receptor carries the CDR3 CASSLRGDRGTDTQYF. The nucleotide sequence is TGTGCCAGCAGCTTAAGGGGTGACAGGGGCACAGATACGCAGTATTTT.